This T cell receptor (beta chain) appears in the sequencing data of a study of T-cell reconstitution after alpha-beta-depleted transplantation in children. Ten or more counts support this clonotype. Its target is not known. Researchers prepared the TCRbeta library using unique molecular identifiers, the study reports. Via MiXCR, TCRdb re-called the PCR reads, giving one row per CDR3 protein. The sample includes some 290,000 distinct CDR3 sequences, around 25% of them seen just once. Study-wide results and limits: T-cell counts and diversity were attributed mostly to newly produced T cells one year after transplant.

The sample consisted of PBMCs, mostly from graft donor cells, taken 180 days after TCRalphabeta/CD19-depleted stem cell transplant. The TCR comes from a male patient between 10 and 17 years old who had a stem cell transplant for acute lymphoblastic leukemia, so the T cells may come from the graft donor.

This CDR3 is CAISESGGRYNEQFF. CDR3 DNA sequence: TGTGCCATCAGTGAGTCTGGCGGGAGATACAATGAGCAGTTCTTC. V gene TRBV10-3 combines with J gene TRBJ2-1; 7 bases agree with TRBD2. Trimming at V came to 0 bases and at J to 4 bases, leaving 3 bases not matched to a gene. CDR3 size: 15 residues. Germline CDR1 reads ENHRY; CDR2 reads SYGVKD.